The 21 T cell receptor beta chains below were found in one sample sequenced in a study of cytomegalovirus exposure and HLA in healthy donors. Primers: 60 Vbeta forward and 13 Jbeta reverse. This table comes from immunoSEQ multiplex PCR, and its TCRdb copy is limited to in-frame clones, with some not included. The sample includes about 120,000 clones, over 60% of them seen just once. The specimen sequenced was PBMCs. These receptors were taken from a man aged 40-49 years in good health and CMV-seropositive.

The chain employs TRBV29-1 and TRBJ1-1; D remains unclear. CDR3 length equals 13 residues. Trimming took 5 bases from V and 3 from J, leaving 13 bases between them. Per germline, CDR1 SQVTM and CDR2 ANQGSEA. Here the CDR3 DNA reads TGCAGCGTTCAGAGCCGCGGGGACACTGAAGCTTTCTTT. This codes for CSVQSRGDTEAFF.

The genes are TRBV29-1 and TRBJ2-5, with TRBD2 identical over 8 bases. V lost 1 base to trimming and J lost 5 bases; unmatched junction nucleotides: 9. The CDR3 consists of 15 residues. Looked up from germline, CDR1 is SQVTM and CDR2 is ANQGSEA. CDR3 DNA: TGCAGCGTTGAAGGTGTAGCGGGGCTGGGGGAGACCCAGTACTTC. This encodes CSVEGVAGLGETQYF.

The CDR3 sequence: CASSSWDRGRETQYF. Written as DNA, the CDR3 is TGTGCCAGCAGCTCCTGGGACAGGGGCAGGGAGACCCAGTACTTC. The chain employs TRBV7-2 and TRBJ2-5; TRBD1 matches at 10 bases. Trimming at V came to 4 bases and at J to 5 bases, leaving 7 bases not matched to a gene. Germline lookup yields CDR1 SGHTA and CDR2 FQGNSA. This CDR3 contains 15 residues. Full variable domain (remainder filled in from reference TRBV7-2 and TRBJ2-5): GAGVSQSPSNKVTEKGKDVELRCDPISGHTALYWYRQSLGQGLEFLIYFQGNSAPDKSGLPSDRFSAERTGGSVSTLTIQRTQQEDSAVYLCASSSWDRGRETQYFGPGTRLLVL.

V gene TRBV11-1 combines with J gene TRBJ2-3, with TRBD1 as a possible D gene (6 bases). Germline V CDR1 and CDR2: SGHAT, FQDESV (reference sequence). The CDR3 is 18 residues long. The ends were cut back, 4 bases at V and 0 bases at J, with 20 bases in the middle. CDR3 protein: CASSSRAPGTTSTDTQYF. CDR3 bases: TGTGCCAGCAGCTCCCGCGCTCCCGGGACAACTAGCACAGATACGCAGTATTTT.

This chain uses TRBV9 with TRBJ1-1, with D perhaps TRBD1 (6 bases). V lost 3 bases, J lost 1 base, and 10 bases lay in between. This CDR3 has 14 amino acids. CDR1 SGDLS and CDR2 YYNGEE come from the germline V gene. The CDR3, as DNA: TGTGCCAGCAGCGCCGGACAGCAGAACACTGAAGCTTTCTTT. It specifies CASSAGQQNTEAFF.

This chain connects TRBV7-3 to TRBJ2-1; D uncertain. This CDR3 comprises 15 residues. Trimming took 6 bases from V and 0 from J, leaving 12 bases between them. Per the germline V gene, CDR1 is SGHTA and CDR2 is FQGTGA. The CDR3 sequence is CASRETQSSYNEQFF. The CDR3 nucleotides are TGTGCCAGCAGGGAAACACAGAGCTCCTACAATGAGCAGTTCTTC.

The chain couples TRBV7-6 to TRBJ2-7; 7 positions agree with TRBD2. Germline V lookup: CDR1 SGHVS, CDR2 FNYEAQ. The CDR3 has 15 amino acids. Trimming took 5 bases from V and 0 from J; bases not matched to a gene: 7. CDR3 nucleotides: TGTGCCAGCAGCACAGCGGCGGGGGACTCCTACGAGCAGTACTTC. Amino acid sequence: CASSTAAGDSYEQYF.

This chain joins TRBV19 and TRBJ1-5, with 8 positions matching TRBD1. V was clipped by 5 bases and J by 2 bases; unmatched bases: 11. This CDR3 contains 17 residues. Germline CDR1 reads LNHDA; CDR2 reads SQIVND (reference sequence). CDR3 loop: CASSLHADRGRNQPQHF. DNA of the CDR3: TGTGCCAGTAGTCTCCACGCCGACAGGGGACGCAATCAGCCCCAGCATTTT.

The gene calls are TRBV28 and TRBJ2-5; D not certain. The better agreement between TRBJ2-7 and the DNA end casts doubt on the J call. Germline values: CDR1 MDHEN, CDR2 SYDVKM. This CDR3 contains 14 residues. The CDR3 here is CASSLPNTVYEQYF. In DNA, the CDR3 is TGTGCCAGCAGTTTACCCAATACGGTTTACGAGCAGTACTTC.

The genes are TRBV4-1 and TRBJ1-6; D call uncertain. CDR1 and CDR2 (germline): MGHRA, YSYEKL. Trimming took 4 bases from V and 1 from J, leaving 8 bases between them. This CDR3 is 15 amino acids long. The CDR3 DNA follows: TGCGCCAGCAGCCTGCGGGAATCCTATAATTCACCCCTCCACTTT. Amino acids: CASSLRESYNSPLHF.

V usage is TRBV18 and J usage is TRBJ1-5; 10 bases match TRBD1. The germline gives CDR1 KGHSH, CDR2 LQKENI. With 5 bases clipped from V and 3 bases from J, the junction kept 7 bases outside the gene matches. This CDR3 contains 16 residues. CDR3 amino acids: CASSSGTGVSNQPQHF. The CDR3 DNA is TGTGCCAGCTCATCCGGGACAGGGGTATCCAATCAGCCCCAGCATTTT.

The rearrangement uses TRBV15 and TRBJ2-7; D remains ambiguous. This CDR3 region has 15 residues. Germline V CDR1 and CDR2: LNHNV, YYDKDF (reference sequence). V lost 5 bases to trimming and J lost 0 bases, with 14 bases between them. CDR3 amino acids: CATSVSPMSSYEQYF. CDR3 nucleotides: TGTGCCACCAGCGTTTCTCCCATGAGCTCCTACGAGCAGTACTTC.

The CDR3 nucleotides read TGTGCCTGGAGTGTACTGCGGGGGAATGGGGCCGGGGAGCTGTTTTTT. Its translation: CAWSVLRGNGAGELFF. The V gene is TRBV30, the J gene TRBJ2-2; 7 positions agree with TRBD2. Germline-derived CDR1 and CDR2 are GTSNPN and SVGIG (reference sequence). J lost 6 bases, V lost 0 bases, and 10 bases had no gene match. The CDR3 has 16 residues.

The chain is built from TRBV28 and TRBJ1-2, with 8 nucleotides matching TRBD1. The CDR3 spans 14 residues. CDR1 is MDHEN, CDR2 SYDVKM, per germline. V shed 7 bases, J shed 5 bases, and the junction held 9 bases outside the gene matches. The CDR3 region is CASTSRDRIYGYTF. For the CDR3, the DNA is TGTGCCAGCACCAGCCGGGACAGGATTTATGGCTACACCTTC.

CDR3 region: CASSVMTGLSYEQYF. For the CDR3, the DNA is TGTGCCAGTAGTGTGATGACAGGACTCTCCTACGAGCAGTACTTC. The chain combines TRBV19 with TRBJ2-7, with D possibly matching TRBD1 (6 bases). The germline V gene encodes CDR1 LNHDA and CDR2 SQIVND (reference sequence). V was clipped by 5 bases and J by 0 bases, with 14 bases between them. This CDR3 comprises 15 residues.

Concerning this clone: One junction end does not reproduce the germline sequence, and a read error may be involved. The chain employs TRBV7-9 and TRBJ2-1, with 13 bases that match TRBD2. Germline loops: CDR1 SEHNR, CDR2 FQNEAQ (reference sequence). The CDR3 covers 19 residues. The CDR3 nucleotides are TGTTCCAGCAGCTTACTAGCGGGGGGGCCCGGAACATCCCACAATGAGCAGTTCTTC. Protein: CSSSLLAGGPGTSHNEQFF. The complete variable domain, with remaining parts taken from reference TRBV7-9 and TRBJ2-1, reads DTGVSQNPRHKITKRGQNVTFRCDPISEHNRLYWYRQTLGQGPEFLTYFQNEAQLEKSRLLSDRFSAERPKGSFSTLEIQRTEQGDSAMYLCSSSLLAGGPGTSHNEQFFGPGTRLTVL.

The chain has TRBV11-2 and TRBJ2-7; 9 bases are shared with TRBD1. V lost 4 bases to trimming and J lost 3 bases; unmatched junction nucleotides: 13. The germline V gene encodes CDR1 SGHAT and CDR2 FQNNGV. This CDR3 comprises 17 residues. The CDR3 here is CASSSTRDRAMGYEQYF. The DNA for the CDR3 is TGTGCCAGCAGCTCTACTCGGGACAGGGCCATGGGCTACGAGCAGTACTTC. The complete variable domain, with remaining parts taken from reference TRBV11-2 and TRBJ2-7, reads EAGVAQSPRYKIIEKRQSVAFWCNPISGHATLYWYQQILGQGPKLLIQFQNNGVVDDSQLPKDRFSAERLKGVDSTLKIQPAKLEDSAVYLCASSSTRDRAMGYEQYFGPGTRLTVT.

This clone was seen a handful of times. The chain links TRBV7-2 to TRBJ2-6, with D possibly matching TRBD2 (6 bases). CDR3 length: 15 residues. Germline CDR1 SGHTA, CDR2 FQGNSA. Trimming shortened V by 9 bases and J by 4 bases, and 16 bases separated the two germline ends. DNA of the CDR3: TGTGCCAGATCCTCCCCGGGAGTCGGGGCCAACGTCCTGACTTTC. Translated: CARSSPGVGANVLTF.

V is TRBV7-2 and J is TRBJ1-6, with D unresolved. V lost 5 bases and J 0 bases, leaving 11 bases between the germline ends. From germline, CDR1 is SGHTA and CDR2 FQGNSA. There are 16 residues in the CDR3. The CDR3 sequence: CASSLVKSSYNSPLHF. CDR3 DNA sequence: TGTGCCAGCAGCCTGGTTAAGAGCTCCTATAATTCACCCCTCCACTTT.

The CDR3 spells CASGIMIIAGGSPRQYF. The CDR3 DNA sequence: TGTGCTAGTGGCATTATGATAATAGCGGGGGGCAGTCCAAGGCAGTATTTT. The chain is built from TRBV12-5 and TRBJ2-3; 10 positions agree with TRBD2. The V segment lost 6 bases and the J segment 11 bases; nucleotides outside the gene matches: 20. The germline V gene encodes CDR1 LGHNT and CDR2 FRNRAP. The CDR3 runs to 17 residues.

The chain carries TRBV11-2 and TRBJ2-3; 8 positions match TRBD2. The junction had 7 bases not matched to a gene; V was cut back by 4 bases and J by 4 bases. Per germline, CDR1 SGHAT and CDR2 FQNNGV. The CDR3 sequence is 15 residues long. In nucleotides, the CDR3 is TGTGCCAGCAGCTATAGGCGGGGGGAGGCAGATACGCAGTATTTT. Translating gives CASSYRRGEADTQYF. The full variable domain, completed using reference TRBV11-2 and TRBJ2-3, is EAGVAQSPRYKIIEKRQSVAFWCNPISGHATLYWYQQILGQGPKLLIQFQNNGVVDDSQLPKDRFSAERLKGVDSTLKIQPAKLEDSAVYLCASSYRRGEADTQYFGPGTRLTVL.